This T cell receptor beta chain derives from a study of CD8+CD57+ T cells in acquired aplastic anemia. The wider study: There were about 11 million reads, on average, for CD4+ cells from healthy donors. The study, taken as a whole, reports: A set of 25 to 35 CD8+ CDR3 sequences was shared between patients and controls, and these sequences appeared highly expressed in patients.

The CDR3 has 19 residues. With 4 bases clipped from V and 1 base from J, the junction kept 8 bases outside the gene matches. A note on this clonotype: Its antigen is not identified. A much larger clone lies a single base off, so this may be a read error.

Genomic DNA served as template for TCR beta VDJ and CDR3 profiling. TCRdb independently ran MiXCR on the reads; one entry per CDR3 protein. The repertoire consists of 74,000 or so distinct CDR3 sequences, with around half occurring once and the leading ten covering around 8.8%. Sequencing was performed on sorted CD4+, CD8+, or CD8+CD57+ T cells (not recorded which) from PBMCs. This sequence originates from a human donor in good health, serving as a control. V and J are TRBV12-3 or TRBV12-4 and TRBJ2-6; 12 bases are a match to TRBD1. This CDR3 reads CASSCTGTGGLSGANVLTF. The DNA of the CDR3 is TGTGCCAGCAGTTGCACCGGGACAGGGGGCTTATCTGGGGCCAACGTCCTGACTTTC.